These T cell receptor beta chains were read from a single sample in a study of T-cell reconstitution after alpha-beta-depleted transplantation in children. TCRdb used MiXCR to reprocess the PCR reads, holding one entry per CDR3 protein. The repertoire holds approximately 1,000,000 distinct CDR3 sequences, with about 29% as singletons. Material: PBMCs, mostly from graft donor cells, obtained 360 days after TCRalphabeta/CD19-depleted stem cell transplant. The origin of the receptors is a boy less than two years old who had a stem cell transplant for SCID, so the T cells may come from the graft donor. CDR3s include the opening cysteine and the closing phenylalanine or tryptophan. D genes are given only for firm matches.

>TRBJ2-1|.|TRBV10-3
CAISESSKQNNEQFF
>TRBJ1-1|.|TRBV7-9
CASSLEGPLNTEAFF
>TRBJ2-7|.|TRBV2
CASKRGRYEQYF
>TRBJ2-7|TRBD1|TRBV19
CASSAGQVAYEQYF
>TRBJ2-7|.|TRBV7-9
CASSFHIDQEQYF
>TRBJ2-1|.|TRBV27
CASSFPGTLQFF
>TRBJ1-1|.|TRBV20-1
CSATRTVNTEAFF
>TRBJ1-1|.|TRBV12-3/TRBV12-4
CASSFRHGGDTEAFF
>TRBJ2-1|TRBD2|TRBV6-1
CASKSGLAVDEQFF
>TRBJ2-1|.|TRBV7-2
CASSLEGKHNEQFF
>TRBJ2-7|.|TRBV19
CASSMAGWNYEQYF
>TRBJ1-1|.|TRBV12-3/TRBV12-4
CASSLWQGGEAFF
>TRBJ1-5|.|TRBV7-9
CASSLASVSNQPQHF
>TRBJ1-5|.|TRBV5-4
CASSLAAATAGNQPQHF
>TRBJ2-2|TRBD2|TRBV7-9
CASSSSGDGELFF
>TRBJ2-7|.|TRBV10-3
CAISERGLSEQYF
>TRBJ2-1|.|TRBV6-2/TRBV6-3
CASSYSGVLTYNEQFF
>TRBJ1-1|.|TRBV18
CDNRGRANTEAFF
>TRBJ2-1|.|TRBV12-3/TRBV12-4
CASTPFGGFYNEQFF
>TRBJ2-2|.|TRBV4-1
CASSHRLKNTGELFF
>TRBJ1-1|.|TRBV7-3
CASSLIPQGEAFF
>TRBJ2-1|TRBD2|TRBV4-3
CASALAGGVNEQFF
>TRBJ2-3|.|TRBV18
CASSRPGTGYTQYF
>TRBJ1-4|.|TRBV2
CASSRGITNEKLFF
>TRBJ2-2|.|TRBV28
CASYRLDGELFF
>TRBJ2-1|.|TRBV12-3/TRBV12-4
CASSSGTEGNEQFF
>TRBJ2-2|.|TRBV9
CASSVLVGGTGELFF
>TRBJ2-3|TRBD2|TRBV20-1
CSARGSSGRTDTQYF
>TRBJ2-2|.|TRBV28
CASSRRAWGAHTGELFF
>TRBJ2-3|.|TRBV4-3
CASSSGGGPGDSTDTQYF
>TRBJ1-5|.|TRBV6-5
CASSFGDGQPQHF
>TRBJ2-5|TRBD2|TRBV11-1
CASSLPRTSGGETQYF
>TRBJ2-1|.|TRBV28
CASSPATSSGLEQFF
>TRBJ2-5|.|TRBV12-3/TRBV12-4
CASTQDLETQYF
>TRBJ2-1|.|TRBV3-1
CASSSAAGARDNEQFF
>TRBJ2-7|.|TRBV6-2/TRBV6-3
CASSYSGRSSYEQYF
>TRBJ1-1|.|TRBV12-3/TRBV12-4
CASSPLPPGVIPEAFF
>TRBJ2-2|.|TRBV29-1
CSVEGGGENTGELFF
>TRBJ2-7|.|TRBV5-1
CASSLDRTRYFYEQYF
>TRBJ1-1|.|TRBV12-3/TRBV12-4
CASSLNGGRTEAFF
>TRBJ1-1|.|TRBV7-8
CASSLAAESNTEAFF
>TRBJ2-4|.|TRBV28
CASSAFGKAKNIQYF
>TRBJ2-7|.|TRBV11-1
CASSARYSGSYEQYF
>TRBJ1-3|TRBD1|TRBV4-3
CASSQWDRGSGNTIYF
>TRBJ2-5|TRBD1|TRBV4-3
CASSQDLVRGPGETQYF
>TRBJ2-2|.|TRBV27
CASTRLGGNGELFF
>TRBJ2-2|TRBD1|TRBV5-1
CASSPTGGTNTGELFF
>TRBJ1-5|.|TRBV5-1
CASSLDTGYEQPQHF
>TRBJ1-1|.|TRBV4-3
CASSQDSRGGEAFF
>TRBJ2-7|.|TRBV27
CASSLSAGRYEQYF
>TRBJ2-7|TRBD2|TRBV4-1
CASSQGLASSSYEQYF